A selection of T cell receptor beta chains follows, all from one sample in a study of cytomegalovirus exposure and HLA in healthy donors. TCRdb keeps only in-frame clones here, not all; method: immunoSEQ multiplex PCR. The data show about 160,000 clones, under 85% seen once. Sequencing was performed on PBMCs. Receptors were obtained from a woman aged 25 to 45 in good health and CMV-seronegative. CDR3s leave out the opening cysteine and the closing phenylalanine or tryptophan.

v_call	j_call	cdr3_aa
TRBV5-1	TRBJ2-2	ASSWGQGNTGELF
TRBV13	TRBJ2-1	ASSPFRDRGLGEQF
TRBV6-6	TRBJ1-5	ASSPTGVRTQPQH
TRBV10-3	TRBJ2-3	AITPHGGEDTQY
TRBV5-1	TRBJ2-7	ASSPQGGYEQY
TRBV11-3	TRBJ2-1	ASSRGMSYNEQF
TRBV7-6	TRBJ2-1	ASSHDIYNEQF
TRBV27	TRBJ1-2	ASSFSQGTNYGYT
TRBV25-1	TRBJ1-5	ASSEWEGQPQH
TRBV6-1	TRBJ2-2	ANQAGTGNTGELF
TRBV5-1	TRBJ2-2	ASKLYGDTGELF
TRBV4-1	TRBJ1-5	ASSQDSGYSNQPQH
TRBV5-1	TRBJ2-7	ASGFLPHRANYEQY
TRBV2	TRBJ2-1	ASSLTSGAYNEQF
TRBV19	TRBJ1-6	ASSTGGNNSPLH
TRBV30	TRBJ2-2	ASGTDTNTGELF
TRBV13	TRBJ1-5	ASSSWTGKDSNQPQH
TRBV27	TRBJ1-3	ASRKQGPGNTIY
TRBV5-6	TRBJ1-1	ASKTGPGDTEAF
TRBV30	TRBJ2-3	AWMTSGGAGQY
TRBV30	TRBJ1-1	AWRLTGSEPFTEAF
TRBV6-1	TRBJ1-5	ASSERTGGPQPQH
TRBV28	TRBJ1-3	ASSAQDRVFYTIY
TRBV27	TRBJ2-5	ASVLRGEETQY
TRBV11-3	TRBJ1-1	ASLQGGGTEAF
TRBV7-9	TRBJ2-2	ASSPMTSNTGELF
TRBV5-4	TRBJ1-2	ASSPRPGQGAPDYGYT
TRBV19	TRBJ1-3	ASSQQSSGNTIY
TRBV27	TRBJ1-4	ASRGDYEKLF
TRBV4-1	TRBJ1-2	ASSQPPGQGGHVYT
TRBV28	TRBJ1-1	ASSFWAPANTEAF
TRBV28	TRBJ1-2	ASSLGTGVGYT
TRBV7-2	TRBJ2-7	ASSLGGVNYEQY
TRBV9	TRBJ2-1	ASSVQAGYNEQF
TRBV18	TRBJ1-1	ASSPEERANTEAF
TRBV30	.	AWSVQAGSYEQY
TRBV6-1	TRBJ1-1	ASSWLLTGLEAF
TRBV5-1	TRBJ2-6	ASSSPPGSSGANVLT
TRBV9	TRBJ1-2	ASSQSTTGGSYGYT
TRBV10-3	TRBJ1-1	ATSRDRGIEAF
TRBV5-1	TRBJ2-7	ASTRTVPYEQY
TRBV29-1	TRBJ2-1	SVAGNEQF
TRBV7-9	TRBJ2-2	ASSPRGGGERVGELF
TRBV5-6	TRBJ2-1	ASSQIQYNEQF
TRBV30	TRBJ1-5	AWNEGQGKQPQH
TRBV2	TRBJ1-2	ASSDEGTGDYGYT
TRBV6-6	TRBJ1-4	ASSSGNEKLF
TRBV28	TRBJ2-7	ASLGTNYEQY
TRBV2	TRBJ2-3	ASSDLRSTDTQY
TRBV6-6	TRBJ2-3	ASSGSGDTQY
TRBV5-8	TRBJ1-1	ASSLGQVNTEAF
TRBV19	TRBJ1-1	ASTPARLGNTEAF
TRBV2	TRBJ2-7	ASRPQTPYEQY
TRBV2	TRBJ1-2	ASTEQATLYGYT